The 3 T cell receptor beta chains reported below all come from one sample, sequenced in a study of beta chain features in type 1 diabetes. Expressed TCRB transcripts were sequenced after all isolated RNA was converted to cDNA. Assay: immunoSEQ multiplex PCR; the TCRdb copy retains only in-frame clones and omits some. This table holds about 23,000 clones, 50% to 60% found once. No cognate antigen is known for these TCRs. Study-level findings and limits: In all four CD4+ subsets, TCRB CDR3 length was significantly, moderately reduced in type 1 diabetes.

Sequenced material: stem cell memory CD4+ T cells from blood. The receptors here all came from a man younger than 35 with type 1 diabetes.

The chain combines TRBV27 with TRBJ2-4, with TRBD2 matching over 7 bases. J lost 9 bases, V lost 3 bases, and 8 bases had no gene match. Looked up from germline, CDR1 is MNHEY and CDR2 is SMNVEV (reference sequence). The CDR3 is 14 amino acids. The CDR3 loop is CASSFTGLVGIQYF. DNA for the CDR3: TGTGCCAGCAGTTTCACCGGACTAGTTGGCATTCAGTACTTC.

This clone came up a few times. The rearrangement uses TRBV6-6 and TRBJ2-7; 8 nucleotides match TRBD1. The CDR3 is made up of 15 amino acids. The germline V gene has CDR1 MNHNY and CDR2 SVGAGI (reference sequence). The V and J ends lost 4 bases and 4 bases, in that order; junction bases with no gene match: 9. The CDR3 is CASSSPLQGGYEQYF. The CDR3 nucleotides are TGTGCCAGCAGTTCGCCCTTACAGGGGGGTTACGAGCAGTACTTC.

CDR3 bases: TGTGCTAGTGGTTTGGTATTGGGCAGAGTCTCCTACAATGAGCAGTTCTTC. This codes for CASGLVLGRVSYNEQFF. The gene calls are TRBV12-5 and TRBJ2-1, with no clear D. V lost 0 bases and J lost 0, with 12 bases in between. CDR3 length equals 17 residues. Germline V gene data show CDR1 as LGHNT and CDR2 as FRNRAP.